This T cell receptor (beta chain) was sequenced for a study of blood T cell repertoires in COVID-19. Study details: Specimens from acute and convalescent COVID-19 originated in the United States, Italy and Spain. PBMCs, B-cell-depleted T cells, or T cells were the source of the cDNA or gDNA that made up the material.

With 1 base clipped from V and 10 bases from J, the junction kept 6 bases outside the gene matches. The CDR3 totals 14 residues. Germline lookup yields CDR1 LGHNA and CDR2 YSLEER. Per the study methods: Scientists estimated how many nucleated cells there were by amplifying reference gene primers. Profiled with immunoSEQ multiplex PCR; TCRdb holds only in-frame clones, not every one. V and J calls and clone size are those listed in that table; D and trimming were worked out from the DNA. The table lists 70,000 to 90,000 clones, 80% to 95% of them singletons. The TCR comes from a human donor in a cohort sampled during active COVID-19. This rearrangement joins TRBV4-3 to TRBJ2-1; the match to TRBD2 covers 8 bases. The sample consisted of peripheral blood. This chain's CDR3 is CASSQGAAGGEQFF. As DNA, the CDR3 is TGCGCCAGCAGCCAAGGTGCTGCGGGGGGCGAGCAGTTCTTC.